The sequence of this T cell receptor beta chain was determined in a study of Tregs in tolerant kidney transplant recipients. CD4+CD25+CD127- Tregs, CD4+CD25- non-Tregs, CD4 and CD8 cells were sorted. Sequencing was performed with immunoSEQ multiplex PCR; in TCRdb, only in-frame clones are kept and a portion is missing. The sample carries approximately 99,000 clones, nearly 90% recorded once. Findings of the study overall: Nucleotide sequences could not be compared across some patients' samples due to primer changes. Tregs expanded with activated donor B cells seemed most donor-specific. Validation in larger populations is needed because few patients were studied.

A word on this clone: The antigen remains undetermined.

CDR1 MGHDK and CDR2 SYGVNS come from the germline V gene. CDR3 size: 16 residues. The V and J ends lost 8 bases and 8 bases respectively, with 25 bases between them. This TCR derives from a human donor who received a combined kidney and bone marrow transplant. Sequenced here: CD4+ T cells from blood, sampled before the transplant. The V call is TRBV25-1, the J call TRBJ2-1, with a possible D match to TRBD1 (5 bases). The CDR3: CASGPTEPGFRDEQFF. The CDR3 DNA reads TGTGCCAGCGGACCCACGGAGCCAGGGTTTCGGGATGAGCAGTTCTTC. Full variable domain (rest looked up from reference TRBV25-1 and TRBJ2-1): EADIYQTPRYLVIGTGKKITLECSQTMGHDKMYWYQQDPGMELHLIHYSYGVNSTEKGDLSSESTVSRIRTEHFPLTLESARPSHTSQYLCASGPTEPGFRDEQFFGPGTRLTVL.